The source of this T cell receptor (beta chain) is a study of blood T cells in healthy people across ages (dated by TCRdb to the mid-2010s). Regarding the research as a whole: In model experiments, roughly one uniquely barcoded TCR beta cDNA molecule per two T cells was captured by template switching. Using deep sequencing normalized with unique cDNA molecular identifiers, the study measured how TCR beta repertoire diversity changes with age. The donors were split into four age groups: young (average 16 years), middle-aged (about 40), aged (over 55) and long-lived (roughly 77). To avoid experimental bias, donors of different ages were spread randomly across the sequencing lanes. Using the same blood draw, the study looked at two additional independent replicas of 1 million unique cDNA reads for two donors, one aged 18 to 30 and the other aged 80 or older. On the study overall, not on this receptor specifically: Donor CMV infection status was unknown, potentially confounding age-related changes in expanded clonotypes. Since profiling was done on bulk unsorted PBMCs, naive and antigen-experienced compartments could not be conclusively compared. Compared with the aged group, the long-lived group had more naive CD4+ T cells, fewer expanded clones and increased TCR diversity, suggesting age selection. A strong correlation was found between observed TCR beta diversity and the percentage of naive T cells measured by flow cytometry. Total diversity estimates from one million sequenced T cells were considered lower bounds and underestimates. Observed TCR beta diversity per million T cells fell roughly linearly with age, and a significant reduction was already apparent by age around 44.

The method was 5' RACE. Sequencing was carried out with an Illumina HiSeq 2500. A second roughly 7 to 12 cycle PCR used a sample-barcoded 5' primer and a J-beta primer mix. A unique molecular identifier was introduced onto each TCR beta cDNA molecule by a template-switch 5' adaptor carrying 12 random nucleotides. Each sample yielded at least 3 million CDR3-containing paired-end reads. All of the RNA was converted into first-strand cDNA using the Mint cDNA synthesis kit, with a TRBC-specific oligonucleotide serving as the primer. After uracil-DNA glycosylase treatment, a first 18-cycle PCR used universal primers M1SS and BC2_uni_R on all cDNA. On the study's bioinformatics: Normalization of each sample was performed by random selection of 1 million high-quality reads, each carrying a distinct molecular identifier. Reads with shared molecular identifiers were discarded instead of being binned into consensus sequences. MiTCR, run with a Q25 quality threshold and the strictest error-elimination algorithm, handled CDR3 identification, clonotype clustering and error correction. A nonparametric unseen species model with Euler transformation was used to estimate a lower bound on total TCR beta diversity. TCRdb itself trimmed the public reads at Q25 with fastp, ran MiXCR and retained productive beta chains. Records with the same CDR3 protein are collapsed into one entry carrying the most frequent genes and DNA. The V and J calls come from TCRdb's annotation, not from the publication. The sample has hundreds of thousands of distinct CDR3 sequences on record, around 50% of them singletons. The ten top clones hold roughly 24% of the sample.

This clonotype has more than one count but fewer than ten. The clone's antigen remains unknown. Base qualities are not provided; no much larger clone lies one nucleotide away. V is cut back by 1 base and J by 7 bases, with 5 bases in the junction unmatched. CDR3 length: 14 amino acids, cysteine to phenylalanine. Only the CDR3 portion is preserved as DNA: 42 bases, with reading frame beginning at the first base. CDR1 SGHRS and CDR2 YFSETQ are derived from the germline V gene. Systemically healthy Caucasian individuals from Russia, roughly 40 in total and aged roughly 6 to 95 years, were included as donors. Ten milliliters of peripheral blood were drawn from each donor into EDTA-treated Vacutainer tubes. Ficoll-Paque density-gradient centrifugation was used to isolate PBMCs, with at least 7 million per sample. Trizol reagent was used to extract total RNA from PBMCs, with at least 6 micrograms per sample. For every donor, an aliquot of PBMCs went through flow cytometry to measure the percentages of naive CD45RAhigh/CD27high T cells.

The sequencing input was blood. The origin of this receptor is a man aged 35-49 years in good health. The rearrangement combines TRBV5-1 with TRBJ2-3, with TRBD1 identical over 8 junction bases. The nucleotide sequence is TGCGCCAGCAGCTTGAGACAGGGGTTTAATACGCAGTATTTT. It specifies CASSLRQGFNTQYF.